Shown below are 15 T cell receptor beta chains from a single sample sequenced in a study of blood T cell repertoires in COVID-19. The protocol was immunoSEQ multiplex PCR, while the TCRdb copy is restricted to in-frame clones and leaves out a portion. This sample yields roughly 120,000 clones, of which over 70% are seen a single time; 3.5% to 5% belongs to the top ten. Sequenced material: peripheral blood. The receptors derive from a human donor in a cohort sampled during active or convalescent COVID-19.

CDR3 sequence: CASSLIGATDTQYF. In DNA form, the CDR3 reads TGTGCCAGCAGCTTAATTGGGGCCACAGATACGCAGTATTTT. V and J are TRBV7-7 and TRBJ2-3, with D possibly being TRBD1 (5 bases). V lost 2 bases to trimming and J lost 2 bases, with 8 bases between them. Germline V CDR1 and CDR2: SSHAT, FNYEAQ (reference sequence). This CDR3 has 14 amino acids.

The chain is built from TRBV6-5 and TRBJ1-2; 7 bases agree with TRBD1. This CDR3 contains 15 residues. The V gene's germline CDR1 is MNHEY and CDR2 SVGAGI. Germline trimming cut 7 bases from V and 4 bases from J; bases unmatched to any gene: 12. CDR3 residues: CASILVTGTAYGYTF. DNA for the CDR3: TGTGCCAGCATCTTAGTCACCGGGACAGCCTATGGCTACACCTTC.

The chain employs TRBV7-9 and TRBJ2-7; D ambiguous. Germline V gene data show CDR1 as SEHNR and CDR2 as FQNEAQ (reference sequence). This CDR3 contains 15 residues. V was shortened by 2 bases and J by 0 bases, with 11 bases between the two germline ends. The CDR3 coding sequence is TGTGCCAGCAGCTTATCCCTATCTCACTCCTACGAGCAGTACTTC. Encoded protein: CASSLSLSHSYEQYF.

CDR3 region: CASSLFSQGTLRNTEAFF. CDR3 coding DNA: TGCGCCAGCAGCTTGTTTTCACAGGGAACACTCCGGAACACTGAAGCTTTCTTT. The chain combines TRBV5-1 with TRBJ1-1, with D possibly matching TRBD1 (6 bases). CDR3 length: 18 amino acids. V lost 1 base and J 1 base, leaving 20 bases between the germline ends. Germline CDR1 and CDR2: SGHRS and YFSETQ.

The CDR3 spells CASSIGTGGYGYTF. In DNA form, the CDR3 reads TGTGCCAGCAGCATTGGGACAGGGGGCTATGGCTACACCTTC. The chain couples TRBV13 to TRBJ1-2; TRBD1 matches at 11 bases. The CDR3 contains 14 residues. After removal of 5 bases from V and 4 bases from J, the junction contained 3 bases not matched to a gene. CDR1 is PRHDT, CDR2 FYEKMQ, per germline (reference sequence).

The chain combines TRBV6-5 with TRBJ1-5, with D perhaps matching TRBD1 (5 bases). With 0 bases removed from V and 0 bases from J, the gap between germline ends came to 9 bases. The length of the CDR3 is 16 residues. Germline CDR1 reads MNHEY; CDR2 reads SVGAGI. The CDR3 DNA is TGTGCCAGCAGTTACTCGACAGTCTATAGCAATCAGCCCCAGCATTTT. Translated: CASSYSTVYSNQPQHF.

This sequence joins TRBV27 and TRBJ2-1, with 9 bases fitting TRBD2. This CDR3 has 16 amino acids. V trimming: 5 bases; J trimming: 3 bases; junction bases outside the gene matches: 8. Germline V lookup: CDR1 MNHEY, CDR2 SMNVEV (reference sequence). CDR3 loop: CASSPLAGLFYNEQFF. The CDR3 DNA sequence: TGTGCCAGCAGTCCCCTAGCGGGACTCTTCTACAATGAGCAGTTCTTC.

This clone was seen a single time. The rearrangement uses TRBV28 and TRBJ1-6; D is uncertain. The ends were cut back, 6 bases at V and 14 bases at J, with 11 bases in the middle. Per the germline V gene, CDR1 is MDHEN and CDR2 is SYDVKM. The CDR3 is 11 amino acids. The CDR3: CASSTKKTLHF. The CDR3 nucleotides are TGTGCCAGCAGCACAAAGAAGACCCTCCACTTT. Combining the CDR3 with reference TRBV28 and TRBJ1-6 gives the whole variable domain DVKVTQSSRYLVKRTGEKVFLECVQDMDHENMFWYRQDPGLGLRLIYFSYDVKMKEKGDIPEGYSVSREKKERFSLILESASTNQTSMYLCASSTKKTLHFGNGTRLTVT.

J is TRBJ2-2 and V is TRBV7-2; the match to TRBD1 covers 11 bases. V shed 6 bases, J shed 6 bases, and the junction held 9 bases outside the gene matches. The CDR3 has 16 amino acids. The germline CDR1 and CDR2 sequences are SGHTA and FQGNSA. The CDR3 coding sequence is TGTGCCAGCAGAAAGACCCCGGGACAGGGGGCCGGGGAGCTGTTTTTT. Its protein is CASRKTPGQGAGELFF.

The chain carries TRBV4-3 and TRBJ2-7; 9 bases map to TRBD1. V was clipped by 3 bases and J by 2 bases; unmatched bases: 8. The CDR3 contains 16 residues. Per germline, CDR1 LGHNA and CDR2 YSLEER. The CDR3 bases are TGCGCCAGCAGCCACCACAGGACAGGGGATCCCTACGAGCAGTACTTC. Translated: CASSHHRTGDPYEQYF.

V and J are TRBV9 and TRBJ2-7, with 8 nucleotides matching TRBD2. Unmatched junction bases numbered 11, after V lost 3 bases and J lost 3 bases. The CDR3 is 16 residues long. Germline V gene sequence: CDR1 SGDLS, CDR2 YYNGEE. The CDR3 protein is CASSGSPGGELYEQYF. In DNA, the CDR3 is TGTGCCAGCAGCGGGTCCCCCGGGGGGGAACTCTACGAGCAGTACTTC.

This clone occurred a few times. This chain joins TRBV5-1 and TRBJ2-7, with D perhaps TRBD2 (6 bases). Trimming cost V 7 bases and J 2 bases, with 13 bases left between them. CDR1 and CDR2 from the germline V gene are SGHRS and YFSETQ. The CDR3 is 13 amino acids. CDR3: CASRAWGAYEQYF. Here the CDR3 DNA reads TGCGCCAGCCGGGCGTGGGGGGCCTACGAGCAGTACTTC.

This chain connects TRBV3-1 (or the pseudogene TRBV3-2) to TRBJ1-2, with a tentative D call TRBD1 (5 bases). Germline V lookup: CDR1 LGHDT, CDR2 YNNKEL (reference sequence). The CDR3 loop spans 14 amino acids. The V end lost 0 bases, the J end lost 2 bases, and 7 bases lay between the germline ends. The CDR3: CASSQDRGNYGYTF. CDR3 DNA: TGTGCCAGCAGCCAAGATCGGGGGAACTATGGCTACACCTTC.

The rearrangement uses TRBV19 and TRBJ2-1; TRBD2 matches at 11 bases. J lost 9 bases, V lost 6 bases, and 7 bases had no gene match. The CDR3 sequence is 14 residues long. CDR1 and CDR2 (germline): LNHDA, SQIVND (reference sequence). This chain's CDR3 is CASRGLAGGFEQFF. CDR3 nucleotide sequence: TGTGCCAGTAGGGGCCTAGCGGGGGGATTTGAGCAGTTCTTC.

CDR3 sequence: CASSPSGAQPNEKLFF. The CDR3 DNA follows: TGTGCCAGCAGCCCATCAGGGGCCCAGCCGAATGAAAAACTGTTTTTT. This rearrangement joins TRBV4-2 to TRBJ1-4, with TRBD1 as a possible D gene (6 bases). Germline V gene data show CDR1 as LGHNA and CDR2 as YNFKEQ. The V end was cut by 4 bases, the J end by 5 bases, with 17 bases between. This CDR3 comprises 16 residues.